This T cell receptor (beta chain) was identified during a study of blood T cell repertoires in COVID-19. Study-level information: Material from acute and convalescent COVID-19 was sourced from the United States, Italy and Spain. In each case, the material was cDNA or gDNA derived from T cells, B-cell-depleted T cells, or PBMCs.

Per the original data handling: Cell counts per sample came from amplifying reference gene primers. Clones were read by immunoSEQ multiplex PCR, and TCRdb kept only the in-frame ones, dropping some. V and J calls and clone size are as listed in that table; D and trimming were resolved from the DNA. The top ten clones hold 5% of a sample with about 100,000 clones, approximately 86% of them seen once. In this sample, this clone turned up once. Germline lookup yields CDR1 SGHRS and CDR2 YFSETQ. This CDR3 spans 12 amino acids. The germline V and J ends were trimmed by 4 bases and 13 bases, with 14 bases remaining between them.

Sequenced material: peripheral blood. This TCR came from a human donor in a cohort sampled during active COVID-19. The chain employs TRBV5-1 and TRBJ1-4; D possibly corresponds to TRBD1 (6 bases). Here the CDR3 DNA reads TGCGCCAGCAGCCAAAACAGGGATGCACTGTTTTTT. Protein: CASSQNRDALFF.